The 27 T cell receptor beta chains below come from one sample, sequenced in a study of molecular identifiers for immune sequencing clone quantification. Each CDR3 protein is one row after TCRdb ran MiXCR on the PCR reads. The sample lists roughly 65,000 distinct CDR3 sequences, around 17% occurring once. Input material: naive CD8+ T cells from blood, with Jurkat cell RNA spiked in. Subset reported: FACS-sorted CD8+CD4-CCR7+CD45RA+ naive T cells. These receptors came from a human donor in good health. Some libraries in this study had Jurkat cell RNA spiked in.

This clonotype showed up many times. This chain uses TRBV6-1 with TRBJ2-7; the match to TRBD1 covers 8 bases. The length of the CDR3 is 15 residues. The ends lost 1 base at V and 5 bases at J; junction bases unmatched: 7. The germline gives CDR1 MNHNS, CDR2 SASEGT. CDR3: CASSEVTGGSDEQYF. DNA of the CDR3: TGTGCCAGCAGTGAAGTAACAGGGGGATCCGACGAGCAGTACTTC.

This clonotype was observed at least ten times. This rearrangement joins TRBV5-4 to TRBJ2-7; D might be TRBD1 or TRBD2, each matching 5 bases. Between the trimmed V and J ends, which lost 4 bases and 2 bases, there was a span of 16 bases. The CDR3 consists of 15 residues. CDR1 SGHNT and CDR2 YYREEE come from the germline V gene (reference sequence). CDR3 residues: CASSHRFEGPYEQYF. The CDR3 DNA reads as TGTGCCAGCAGCCACCGTTTTGAGGGACCCTACGAGCAGTACTTC.

At least ten counts were recorded for this clonotype. V and J are TRBV6-5 and TRBJ2-5; unclear D gene. Per germline, CDR1 MNHEY and CDR2 SVGAGI. The CDR3 runs to 14 residues. Trimming removed 5 bases from V and 5 bases from J, with 15 bases in between. CDR3 amino acids: CASSPLLGMETQYF. CDR3 nucleotide sequence: TGTGCCAGCAGTCCCCTCTTGGGGATGGAGACCCAGTACTTC.

This clonotype has just a few counts. V and J are TRBV19 and TRBJ2-7, with D perhaps TRBD1 (5 bases). The CDR3 extends over 15 amino acids. Germline V CDR1 and CDR2: LNHDA, SQIVND (reference sequence). The V gene lost 6 bases and the J gene lost 3 bases, with 18 bases spanning the gap. For the CDR3, the DNA is TGTGCCAGTAGCAGCCTTTCAGGGATCCACTACGAGCAGTACTTC. It is translated as CASSSLSGIHYEQYF.

This clonotype was seen ten or more times. The chain employs TRBV7-2 and TRBJ2-1; D possibly uses TRBD1 or TRBD2 (5 bases each). This CDR3 contains 17 residues. Germline V gives CDR1 SGHTA, CDR2 FQGNSA. V was clipped by 5 bases and J by 0 bases, with 17 bases between them. CDR3 residues: CASSRGPNLSSYNEQFF. CDR3 DNA: TGTGCCAGCAGCCGGGGACCAAACTTAAGCTCCTACAATGAGCAGTTCTTC. The variable domain in full, with the rest retrieved from reference TRBV7-2 and TRBJ2-1, is GAGVSQSPSNKVTEKGKDVELRCDPISGHTALYWYRQSLGQGLEFLIYFQGNSAPDKSGLPSDRFSAERTGGSVSTLTIQRTQQEDSAVYLCASSRGPNLSSYNEQFFGPGTRLTVL.

This clonotype came up many times. This chain joins TRBV9 and TRBJ1-3; 7 bases fit TRBD1. The junction had 7 bases not matched to a gene; V was cut back by 0 bases and J by 4 bases. The CDR3 contains 16 residues. Per germline, CDR1 SGDLS and CDR2 YYNGEE. As DNA, the CDR3 is TGTGCCAGCAGCGTAGAGATGGGGACAGCAGGAAACACCATATATTTT. Its translation: CASSVEMGTAGNTIYF.

This clonotype was counted only a few times. The chain links TRBV6-1 to TRBJ2-7; D uncertain. CDR1 MNHNS and CDR2 SASEGT come from the germline V gene. The CDR3 length is 10 residues. With 10 bases removed from V and 3 bases from J, the gap between germline ends came to 7 bases. The chain's CDR3 is CATQNYEQYF. The CDR3 DNA sequence: TGTGCCACCCAGAACTACGAGCAGTACTTC.

This chain uses TRBV6-1 with TRBJ2-1; weak D call: TRBD2 (6 bases). Germline CDR1 and CDR2: MNHNS and SASEGT. CDR3 length equals 18 residues. Trimming took off 4 bases at V and 2 bases at J, with 21 bases between the two ends. In DNA form, the CDR3 reads TGTGCCAGCAGTGGGCACTTTATCAGGGACTTCCCCTACAATGAGCAGTTCTTC. Translation: CASSGHFIRDFPYNEQFF.

This clonotype was seen many times. V and J are TRBV5-4 and TRBJ2-7; D remains unclear. Germline V CDR1 and CDR2: SGHNT, YYREEE (reference sequence). V gave up 0 bases and J gave up 2 bases, with 6 bases separating them. The CDR3 length is 13 residues. As DNA, the CDR3 is TGTGCCAGCAGCTTGGGCGTCCCCTACGAGCAGTACTTC. It yields the protein CASSLGVPYEQYF.

About this clonotype: Its ends do not fully match the called genes, so a read error is possible. The CDR3 loop is CVSSQRNSRGGTGTQYF. As DNA, the CDR3 is TGCGTCAGCAGCCAAAGAAACTCCAGGGGGGGCACAGGTACGCAGTATTTT. This chain joins TRBV4-1 and TRBJ2-3, with D possibly called TRBD1 or TRBD2 (7 bases each). The CDR3 runs to 17 residues. The germline V gene encodes CDR1 MGHRA and CDR2 YSYEKL.

The V gene is TRBV28, the J gene TRBJ1-2, with D hard to call. The V end was cut by 6 bases, the J end by 3 bases, with 11 bases between. Germline lookup yields CDR1 MDHEN and CDR2 SYDVKM. The CDR3 consists of 13 residues. The CDR3 here is CASRGTAYYGYTF. CDR3 nucleotide sequence: TGTGCCAGCAGGGGTACAGCATACTATGGCTACACCTTC.

This clonotype was seen many times. The V call is TRBV11-3, the J call TRBJ2-1; TRBD2 is a possible D gene (6 bases). Germline V CDR1 and CDR2: SGHNT, YENEEA. Trimming took 6 bases from V and 0 from J, leaving 15 bases between them. CDR3 length equals 16 residues. The CDR3 here is CASRDPSAPSYNEQFF. In nucleotides, the CDR3 is TGTGCCAGCAGGGACCCTAGCGCCCCCTCCTACAATGAGCAGTTCTTC.

This clonotype has at least ten counts. The V call is TRBV6-5, the J call TRBJ2-7, with 9 positions matching TRBD1. CDR3 length: 15 amino acids. CDR1 MNHEY and CDR2 SVGAGI come from the germline V gene. Germline trimming cut 4 bases from V and 7 bases from J; bases unmatched to any gene: 11. The CDR3 spells CASSSPAQGAWEQYF. CDR3 DNA sequence: TGTGCCAGCAGTTCCCCGGCACAGGGGGCGTGGGAGCAGTACTTC.

Concerning this clonotype: Compared with germline, one end of the junction differs, possibly owing to a read error. The chain uses TRBV28 and TRBJ2-1; 7 bases are a match to TRBD2. The CDR3 totals 15 residues. The germline V gene encodes CDR1 MDHEN and CDR2 SYDVKM. The CDR3 sequence is CASLPSASGYNERFF. The CDR3 DNA sequence: TGTGCCAGCCTCCCATCGGCTAGCGGTTACAATGAGCGGTTCTTC. The complete variable domain, with remaining parts taken from reference TRBV28 and TRBJ2-1, reads DVKVTQSSRYLVKRTGEKVFLECVQDMDHENMFWYRQDPGLGLRLIYFSYDVKMKEKGDIPEGYSVSREKKERFSLILESASTNQTSMYLCASLPSASGYNERFFGPGTRLTVL.

The V gene is TRBV10-1, the J gene TRBJ2-1; 9 bases match TRBD1. Germline values: CDR1 WNHNN, CDR2 SYGVQD (reference sequence). The CDR3 sequence is 15 residues long. V gave up 6 bases and J gave up 4 bases; unmatched junction bases: 7. The CDR3 spells CASSTGGPFYNEQFF. The CDR3 DNA reads TGCGCCAGCAGCACAGGGGGCCCGTTTTACAATGAGCAGTTCTTC.

This clonotype was counted at least ten times. The V call is TRBV20-1, the J call TRBJ2-2; 7 bases match TRBD1. After removal of 6 bases from V and 2 bases from J, the junction contained 9 bases not matched to a gene. Germline loops: CDR1 DFQATT, CDR2 SNEGSKA (reference sequence). The CDR3 extends over 15 amino acids. The CDR3 is CSALKGQLNTGELFF. CDR3 DNA sequence: TGCAGTGCCCTTAAGGGACAGCTCAACACCGGGGAGCTGTTTTTT.

This clonotype was counted only a few times. The chain is built from TRBV12-3 or TRBV12-4 and TRBJ2-1; no clear D gene. V lost 3 bases, J lost 0 bases, and 18 bases lay in between. The CDR3 runs to 18 residues. This CDR3 reads CASSFRFGRTFSYNEQFF. In nucleotides, the CDR3 is TGTGCCAGCAGTTTTCGGTTCGGACGGACGTTCTCCTACAATGAGCAGTTCTTC.

This clonotype was recorded at least ten times. The chain links TRBV20-1 to TRBJ2-1; a weak D match, TRBD2 (6 bases). This CDR3 has 14 residues. Germline CDR1 DFQATT, CDR2 SNEGSKA (reference sequence). The V and J ends lost 3 bases and 0 bases respectively, with 9 bases between them. This CDR3 is CSASPGSSYNEQFF. CDR3 DNA: TGCAGTGCTAGCCCCGGGAGCTCCTACAATGAGCAGTTCTTC.

This clonotype was counted at least ten times. The rearrangement joins TRBV30 to TRBJ2-3; TRBD1 is a possible D gene (5 bases). Trimming cost V 0 bases and J 0 bases, with 10 bases left between them. CDR1 and CDR2 (germline): GTSNPN, SVGIG (reference sequence). The CDR3 contains 15 residues. The CDR3 is CAWSVARASTDTQYF. CDR3 in DNA: TGTGCCTGGAGTGTCGCCAGGGCTAGCACAGATACGCAGTATTTT.

This clonotype was recorded a few times. The rearrangement joins TRBV6-1 to TRBJ1-1; D unclear. This CDR3 has 13 amino acids. Germline CDR1 reads MNHNS; CDR2 reads SASEGT. The V end lost 1 base, the J end lost 1 base, and 4 bases lay between the germline ends. The CDR3 reads CASSEGGNTEAFF. The CDR3 region has the DNA TGTGCCAGCAGTGAAGGAGGGAACACTGAAGCTTTCTTT.

This clonotype came up many times. The chain combines TRBV28 with TRBJ2-3, with D hard to call. CDR1 MDHEN and CDR2 SYDVKM come from the germline V gene. The CDR3 sequence is 14 residues long. V lost 5 bases to trimming and J lost 4 bases, with 13 bases between them. As DNA, the CDR3 is TGTGCCAGCAGTCTTATACAGCGACCAGATACGCAGTATTTT. This encodes CASSLIQRPDTQYF.

To note about this clonotype: A much larger clone sits a single nucleotide away, making a read error possible. The chain recombines TRBV29-1 with TRBJ2-1; D unclear. Germline V lookup: CDR1 SQVTM, CDR2 ANQGSEA. This CDR3 is 15 amino acids long. V was cut by 1 base and J by 8 bases, with 18 bases left in between. CDR3 nucleotides: TGCAGCGTTGAAGGAAGAAATCTTTACGGCGATGAGCAGTTCTTC. Protein: CSVEGRNLYGDEQFF.

The chain has TRBV10-3 and TRBJ2-1; 12 bases align to TRBD2. The CDR3 has 18 residues. V lost 3 bases and J lost 2; bases outside the gene matches: 8. Germline V gene data show CDR1 as ENHRY and CDR2 as SYGVKD. As DNA, the CDR3 is TGTGCCATCAGTGATTACGGACTAGCGGGAACCCCCTACAATGAGCAGTTCTTC. This codes for CAISDYGLAGTPYNEQFF.

This clonotype was detected ten times or more. V is TRBV20-1 and J is TRBJ2-1; TRBD2 might be the D (6 bases). Trimming cost V 5 bases and J 0 bases, with 17 bases left between them. The CDR3 has 16 amino acids. CDR1 and CDR2 from the germline V gene are DFQATT and SNEGSKA (reference sequence). CDR3 DNA: TGCAGTGCTCGTACTTACCGGGAGAGCTCCTACAATGAGCAGTTCTTC. Protein product: CSARTYRESSYNEQFF.

Points on this clonotype: One base away lies a much larger clone, so this may be a sequencing read error. The chain joins TRBV27 to TRBJ2-5; TRBD2 is a possible D gene (6 bases). This CDR3 comprises 14 residues. Germline V gene lookup returns CDR1 MNHEY and CDR2 SMNVEV (reference sequence). V lost 2 bases and J lost 9, with 16 bases in between. The CDR3 DNA is TGTGCCAGCAGTTTAGTGGGGCGCGGGGAGTCCCAGTACTTC. As protein: CASSLVGRGESQYF.

Only a few counts were recorded for this clonotype. The CDR3 bases are TGCGCCAGCAGCCGACCTAGCGGGAGCACAGATACGCAGTATTTT. Translated: CASSRPSGSTDTQYF. The chain employs TRBV4-1 and TRBJ2-3; 8 bases map to TRBD2. The CDR3 loop spans 15 amino acids. The germline CDR1 and CDR2 sequences are MGHRA and YSYEKL. With 4 bases clipped from V and 0 bases from J, the junction kept 3 bases outside the gene matches.

At least ten counts were recorded for this clonotype. As DNA, the CDR3 is TGTGCCACCACGCAAGCGAACACCGGGGAGCTGTTTTTT. It is translated as CATTQANTGELFF. V is TRBV24-1 and J is TRBJ2-2; D is ambiguous. CDR1 KGHDR and CDR2 SFDVKD come from the germline V gene. V was cut by 8 bases and J by 0 bases, with 6 bases left in between. The CDR3 contains 13 residues.